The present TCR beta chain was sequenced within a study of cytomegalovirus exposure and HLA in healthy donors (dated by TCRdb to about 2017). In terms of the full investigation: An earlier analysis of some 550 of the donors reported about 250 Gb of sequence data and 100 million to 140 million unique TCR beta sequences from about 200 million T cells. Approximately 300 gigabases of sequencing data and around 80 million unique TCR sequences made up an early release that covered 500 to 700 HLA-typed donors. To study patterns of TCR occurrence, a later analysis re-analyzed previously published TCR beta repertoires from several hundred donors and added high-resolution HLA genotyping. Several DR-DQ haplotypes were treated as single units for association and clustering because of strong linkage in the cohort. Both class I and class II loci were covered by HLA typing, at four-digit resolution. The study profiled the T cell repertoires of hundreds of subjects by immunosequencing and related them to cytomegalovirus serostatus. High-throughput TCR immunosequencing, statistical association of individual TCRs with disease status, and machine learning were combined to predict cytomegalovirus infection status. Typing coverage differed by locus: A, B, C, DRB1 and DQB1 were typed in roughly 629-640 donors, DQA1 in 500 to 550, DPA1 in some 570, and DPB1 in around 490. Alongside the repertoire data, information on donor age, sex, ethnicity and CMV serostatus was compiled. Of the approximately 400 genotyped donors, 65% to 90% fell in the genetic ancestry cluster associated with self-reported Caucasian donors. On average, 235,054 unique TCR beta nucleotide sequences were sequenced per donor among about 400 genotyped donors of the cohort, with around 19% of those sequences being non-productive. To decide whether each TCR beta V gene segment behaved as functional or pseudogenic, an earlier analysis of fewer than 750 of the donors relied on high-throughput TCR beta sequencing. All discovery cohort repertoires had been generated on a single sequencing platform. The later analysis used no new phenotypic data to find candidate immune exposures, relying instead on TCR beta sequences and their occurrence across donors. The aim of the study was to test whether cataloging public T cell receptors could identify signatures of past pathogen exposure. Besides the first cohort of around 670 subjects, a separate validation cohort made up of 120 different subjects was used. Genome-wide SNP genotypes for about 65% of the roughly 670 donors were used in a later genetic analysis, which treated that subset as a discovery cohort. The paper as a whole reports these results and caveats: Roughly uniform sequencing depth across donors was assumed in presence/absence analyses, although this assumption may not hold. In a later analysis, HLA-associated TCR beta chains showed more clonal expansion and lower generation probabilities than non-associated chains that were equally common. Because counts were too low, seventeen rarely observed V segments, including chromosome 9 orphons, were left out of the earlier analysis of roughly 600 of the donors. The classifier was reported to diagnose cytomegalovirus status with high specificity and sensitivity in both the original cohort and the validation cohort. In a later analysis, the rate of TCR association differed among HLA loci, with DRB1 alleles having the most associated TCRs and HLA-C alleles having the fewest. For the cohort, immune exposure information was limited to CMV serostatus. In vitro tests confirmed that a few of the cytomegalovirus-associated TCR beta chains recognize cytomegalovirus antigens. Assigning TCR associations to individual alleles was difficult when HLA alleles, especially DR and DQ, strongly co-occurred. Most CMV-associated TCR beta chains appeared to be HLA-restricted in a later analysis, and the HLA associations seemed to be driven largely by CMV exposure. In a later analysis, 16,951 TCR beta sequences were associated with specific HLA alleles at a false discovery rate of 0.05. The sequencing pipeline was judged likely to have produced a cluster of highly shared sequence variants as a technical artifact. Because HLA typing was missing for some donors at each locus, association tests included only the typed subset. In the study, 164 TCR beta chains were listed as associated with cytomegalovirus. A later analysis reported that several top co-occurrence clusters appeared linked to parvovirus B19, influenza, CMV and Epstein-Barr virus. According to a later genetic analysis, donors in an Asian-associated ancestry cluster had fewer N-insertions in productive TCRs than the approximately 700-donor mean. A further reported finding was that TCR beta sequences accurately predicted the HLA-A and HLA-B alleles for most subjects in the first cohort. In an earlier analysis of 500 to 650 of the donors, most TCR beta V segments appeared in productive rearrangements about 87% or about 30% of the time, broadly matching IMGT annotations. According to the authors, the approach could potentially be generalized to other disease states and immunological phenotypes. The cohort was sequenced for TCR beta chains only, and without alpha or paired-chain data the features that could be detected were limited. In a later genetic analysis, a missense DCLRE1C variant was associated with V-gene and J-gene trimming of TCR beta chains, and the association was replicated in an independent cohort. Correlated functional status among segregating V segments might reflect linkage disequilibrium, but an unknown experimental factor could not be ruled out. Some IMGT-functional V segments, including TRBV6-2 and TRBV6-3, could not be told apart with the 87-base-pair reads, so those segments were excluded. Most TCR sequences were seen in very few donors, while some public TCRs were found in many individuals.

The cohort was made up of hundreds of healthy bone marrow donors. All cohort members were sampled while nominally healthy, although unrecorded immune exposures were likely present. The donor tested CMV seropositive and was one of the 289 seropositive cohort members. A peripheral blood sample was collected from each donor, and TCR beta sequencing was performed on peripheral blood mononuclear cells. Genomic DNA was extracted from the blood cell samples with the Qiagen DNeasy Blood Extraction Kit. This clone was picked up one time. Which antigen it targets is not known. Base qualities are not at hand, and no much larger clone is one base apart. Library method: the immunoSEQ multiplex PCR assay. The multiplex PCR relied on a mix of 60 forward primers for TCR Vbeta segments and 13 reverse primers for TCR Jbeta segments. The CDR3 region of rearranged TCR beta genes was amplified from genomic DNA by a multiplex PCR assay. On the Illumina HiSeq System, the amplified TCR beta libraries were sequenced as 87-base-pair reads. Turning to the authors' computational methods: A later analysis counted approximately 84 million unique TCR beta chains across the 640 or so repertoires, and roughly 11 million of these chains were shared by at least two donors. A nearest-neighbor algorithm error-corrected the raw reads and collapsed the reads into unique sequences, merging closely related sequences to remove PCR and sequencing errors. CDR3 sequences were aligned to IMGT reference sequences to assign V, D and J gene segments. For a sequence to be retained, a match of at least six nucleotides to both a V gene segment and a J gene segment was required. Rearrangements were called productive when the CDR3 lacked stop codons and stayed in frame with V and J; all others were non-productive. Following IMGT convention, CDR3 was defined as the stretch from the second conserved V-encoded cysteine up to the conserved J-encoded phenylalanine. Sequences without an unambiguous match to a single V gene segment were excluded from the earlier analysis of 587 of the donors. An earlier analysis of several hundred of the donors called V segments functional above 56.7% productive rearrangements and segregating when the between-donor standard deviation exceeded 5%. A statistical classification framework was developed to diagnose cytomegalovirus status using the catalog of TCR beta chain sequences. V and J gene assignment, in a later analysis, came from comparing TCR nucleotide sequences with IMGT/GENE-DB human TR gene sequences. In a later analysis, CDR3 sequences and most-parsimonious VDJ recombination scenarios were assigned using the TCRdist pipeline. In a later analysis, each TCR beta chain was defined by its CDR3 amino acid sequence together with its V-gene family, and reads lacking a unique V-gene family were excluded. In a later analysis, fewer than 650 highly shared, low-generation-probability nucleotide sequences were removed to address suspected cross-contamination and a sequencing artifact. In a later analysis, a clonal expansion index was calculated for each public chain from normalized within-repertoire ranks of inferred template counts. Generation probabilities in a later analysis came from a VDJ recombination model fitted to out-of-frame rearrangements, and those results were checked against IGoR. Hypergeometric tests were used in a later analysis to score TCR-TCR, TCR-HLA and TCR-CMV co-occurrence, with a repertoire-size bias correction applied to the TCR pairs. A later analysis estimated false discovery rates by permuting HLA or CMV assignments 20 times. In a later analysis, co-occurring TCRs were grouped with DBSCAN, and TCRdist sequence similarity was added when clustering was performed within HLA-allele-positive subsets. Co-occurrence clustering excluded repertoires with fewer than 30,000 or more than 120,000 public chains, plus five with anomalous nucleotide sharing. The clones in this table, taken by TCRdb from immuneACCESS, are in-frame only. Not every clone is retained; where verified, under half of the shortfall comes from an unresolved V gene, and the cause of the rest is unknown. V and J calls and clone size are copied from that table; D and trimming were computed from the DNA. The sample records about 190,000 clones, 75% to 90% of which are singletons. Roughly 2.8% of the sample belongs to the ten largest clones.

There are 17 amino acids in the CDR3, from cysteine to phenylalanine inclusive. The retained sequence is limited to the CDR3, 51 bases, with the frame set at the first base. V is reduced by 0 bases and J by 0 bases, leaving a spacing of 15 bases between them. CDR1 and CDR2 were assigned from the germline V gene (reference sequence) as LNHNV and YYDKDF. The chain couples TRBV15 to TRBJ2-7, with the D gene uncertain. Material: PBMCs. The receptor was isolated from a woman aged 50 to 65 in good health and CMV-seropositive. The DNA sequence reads TGTGCCACCAGCAGAGATCGGAACAATAGAGGCTCCTACGAGCAGTACTTC. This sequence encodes CATSRDRNNRGSYEQYF.